This TCR beta chain came from a study of control samples from healthy donors and cancer patients. CDR1 and CDR2 from the germline V gene are MDHEN and SYDVKM. The CDR3 sequence is 15 residues long. The trim removed 2 bases at V and 5 bases at J, leaving 6 bases unmatched. Data came from immunoSEQ multiplex PCR; TCRdb stores just in-frame clones and leaves some out. This table has 40,000 to 55,000 clones, approximately 87% appearing once. The sequencing input was PBMCs. The source is a woman aged 55 to 70 with lung cancer. This chain uses TRBV28 with TRBJ2-1, with 7 bases lining up with TRBD2. The DNA of the CDR3 is TGTGCCAGCAGTTTAGGCGGGAGTTATGACAATGAGCAGTTCTTC. Translating gives CASSLGGSYDNEQFF.